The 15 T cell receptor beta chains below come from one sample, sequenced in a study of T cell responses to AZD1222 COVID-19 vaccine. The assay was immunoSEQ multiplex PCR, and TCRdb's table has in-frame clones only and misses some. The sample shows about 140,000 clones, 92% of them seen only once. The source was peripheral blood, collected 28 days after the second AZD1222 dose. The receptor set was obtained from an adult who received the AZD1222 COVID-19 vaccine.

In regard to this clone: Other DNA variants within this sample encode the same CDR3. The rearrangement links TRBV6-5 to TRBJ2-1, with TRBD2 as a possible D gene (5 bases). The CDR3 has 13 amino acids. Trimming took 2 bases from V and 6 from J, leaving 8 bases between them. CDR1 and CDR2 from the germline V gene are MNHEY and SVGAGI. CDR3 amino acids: CASSYLRGNEQFF. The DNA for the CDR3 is TGTGCCAGCAGTTACCTCCGGGGCAATGAGCAGTTCTTC.

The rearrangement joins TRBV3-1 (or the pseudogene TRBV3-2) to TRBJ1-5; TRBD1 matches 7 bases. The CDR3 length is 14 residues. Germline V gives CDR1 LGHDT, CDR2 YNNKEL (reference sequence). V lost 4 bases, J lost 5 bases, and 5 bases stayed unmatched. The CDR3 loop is CASSRTGIHQPQHF. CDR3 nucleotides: TGTGCCAGCAGCCGGACAGGAATCCATCAGCCCCAGCATTTT.

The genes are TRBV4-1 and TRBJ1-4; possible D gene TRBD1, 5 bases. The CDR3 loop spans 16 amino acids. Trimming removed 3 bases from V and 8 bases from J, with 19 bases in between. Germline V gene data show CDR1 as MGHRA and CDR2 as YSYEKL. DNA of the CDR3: TGCGCCAGCAGCCAGGCGATACCGGGACGGAGGGAAAAACTGTTTTTT. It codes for CASSQAIPGRREKLFF.

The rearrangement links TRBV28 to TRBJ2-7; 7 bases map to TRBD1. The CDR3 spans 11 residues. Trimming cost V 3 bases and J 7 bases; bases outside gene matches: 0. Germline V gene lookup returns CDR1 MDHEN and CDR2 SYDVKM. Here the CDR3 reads CASSLDREQYF. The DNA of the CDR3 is TGTGCCAGCAGTTTGGACAGGGAGCAGTACTTC.

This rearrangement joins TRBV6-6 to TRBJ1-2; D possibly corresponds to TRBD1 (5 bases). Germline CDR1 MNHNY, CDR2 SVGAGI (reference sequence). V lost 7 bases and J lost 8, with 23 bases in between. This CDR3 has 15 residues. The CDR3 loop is CASTNWGEEVYGYTF. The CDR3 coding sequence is TGTGCCAGCACCAACTGGGGGGAAGAGGTTTACGGCTACACCTTC.

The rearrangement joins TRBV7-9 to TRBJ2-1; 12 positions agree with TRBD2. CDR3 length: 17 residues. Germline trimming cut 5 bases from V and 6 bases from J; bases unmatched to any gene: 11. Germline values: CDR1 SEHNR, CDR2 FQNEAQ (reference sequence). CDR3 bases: TGTGCCAGCAGCCAAATTCCGAAGGGACTAGCGGGCAATGAGCAGTTCTTC. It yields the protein CASSQIPKGLAGNEQFF.

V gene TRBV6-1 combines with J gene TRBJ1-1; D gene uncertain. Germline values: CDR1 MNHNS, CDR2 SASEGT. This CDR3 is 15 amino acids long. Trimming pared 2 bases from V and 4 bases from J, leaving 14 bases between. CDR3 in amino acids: CASSETIGVGTEAFF. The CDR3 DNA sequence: TGTGCCAGCAGTGAAACAATCGGGGTGGGCACTGAAGCTTTCTTT.

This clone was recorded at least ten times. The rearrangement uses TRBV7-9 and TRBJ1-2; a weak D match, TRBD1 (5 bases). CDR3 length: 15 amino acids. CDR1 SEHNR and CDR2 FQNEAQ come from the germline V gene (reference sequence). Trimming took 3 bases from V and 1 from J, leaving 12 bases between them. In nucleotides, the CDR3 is TGTGCCAGCAGCTTGGGCAGGGTGGTTAACTATGGCTACACCTTC. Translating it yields CASSLGRVVNYGYTF.

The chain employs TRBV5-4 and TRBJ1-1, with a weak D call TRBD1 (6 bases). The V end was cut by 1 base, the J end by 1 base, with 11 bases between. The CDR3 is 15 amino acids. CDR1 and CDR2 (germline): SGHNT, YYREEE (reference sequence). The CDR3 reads CASSLPGAQNTEAFF. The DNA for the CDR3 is TGTGCCAGCAGCTTGCCAGGGGCCCAGAACACTGAAGCTTTCTTT.

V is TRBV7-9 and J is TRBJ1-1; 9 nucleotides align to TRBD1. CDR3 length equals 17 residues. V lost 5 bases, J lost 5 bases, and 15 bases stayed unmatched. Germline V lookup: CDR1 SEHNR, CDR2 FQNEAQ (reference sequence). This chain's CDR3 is CASSVGQGTVPGTEAFF. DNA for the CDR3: TGTGCCAGCAGCGTCGGACAGGGGACGGTCCCGGGTACTGAAGCTTTCTTT.

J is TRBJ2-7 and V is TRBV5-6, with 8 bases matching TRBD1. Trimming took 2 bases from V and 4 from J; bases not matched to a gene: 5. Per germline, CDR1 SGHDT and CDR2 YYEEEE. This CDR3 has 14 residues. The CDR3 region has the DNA TGTGCCAGCAGCTTCGGGACAGGAGAATACGAGCAGTACTTC. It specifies CASSFGTGEYEQYF.

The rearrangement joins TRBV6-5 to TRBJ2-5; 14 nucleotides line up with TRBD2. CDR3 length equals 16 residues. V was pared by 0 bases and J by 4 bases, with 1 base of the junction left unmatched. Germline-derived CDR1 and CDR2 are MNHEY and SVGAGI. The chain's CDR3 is CASSYSGLAGAETQYF. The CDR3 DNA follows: TGTGCCAGCAGTTACTCGGGACTAGCGGGAGCAGAGACCCAGTACTTC.

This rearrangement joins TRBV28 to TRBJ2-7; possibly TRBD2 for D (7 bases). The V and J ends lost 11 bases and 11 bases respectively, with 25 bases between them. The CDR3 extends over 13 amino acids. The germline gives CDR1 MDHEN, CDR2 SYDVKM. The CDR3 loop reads CAAGGGLAAGEYF. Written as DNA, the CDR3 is TGTGCCGCCGGAGGGGGGCTAGCGGCAGGCGAGTACTTC.

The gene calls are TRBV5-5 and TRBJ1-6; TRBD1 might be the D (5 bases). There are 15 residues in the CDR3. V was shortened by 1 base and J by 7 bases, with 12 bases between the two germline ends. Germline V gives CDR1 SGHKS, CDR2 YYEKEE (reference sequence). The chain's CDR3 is CASSLIGTPNSPLHF. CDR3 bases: TGTGCCAGCAGCTTGATTGGGACCCCAAATTCACCCCTCCACTTT. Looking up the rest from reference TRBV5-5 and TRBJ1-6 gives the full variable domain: DAGVTQSPTHLIKTRGQQVTLRCSPISGHKSVSWYQQVLGQGPQFIFQYYEKEERGRGNFPDRFSARQFPNYSSELNVNALLLGDSALYLCASSLIGTPNSPLHFGNGTRLTVT.

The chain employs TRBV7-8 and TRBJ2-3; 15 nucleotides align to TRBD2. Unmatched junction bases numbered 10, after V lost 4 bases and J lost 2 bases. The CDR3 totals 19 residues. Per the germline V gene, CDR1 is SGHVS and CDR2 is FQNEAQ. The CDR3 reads CASSSLGTSGGTYTDTQYF. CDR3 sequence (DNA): TGTGCCAGCAGCTCCCTGGGGACTAGCGGGGGGACTTACACAGATACGCAGTATTTT.